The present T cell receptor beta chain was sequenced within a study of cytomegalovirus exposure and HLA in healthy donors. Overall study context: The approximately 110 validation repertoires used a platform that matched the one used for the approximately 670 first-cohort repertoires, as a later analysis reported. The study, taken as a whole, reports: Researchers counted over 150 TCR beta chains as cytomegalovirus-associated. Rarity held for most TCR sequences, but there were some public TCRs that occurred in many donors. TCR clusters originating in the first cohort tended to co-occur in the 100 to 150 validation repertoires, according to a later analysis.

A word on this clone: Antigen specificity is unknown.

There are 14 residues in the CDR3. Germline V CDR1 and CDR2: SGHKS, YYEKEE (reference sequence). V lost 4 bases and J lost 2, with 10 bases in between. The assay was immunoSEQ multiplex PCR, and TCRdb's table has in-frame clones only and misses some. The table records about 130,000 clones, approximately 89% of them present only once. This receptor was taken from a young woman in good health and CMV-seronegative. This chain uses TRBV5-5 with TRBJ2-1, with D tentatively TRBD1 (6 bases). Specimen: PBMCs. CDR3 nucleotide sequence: TGTGCCAGCAGCGGCAGGGGCACCTACAATGAGCAGTTCTTC. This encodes CASSGRGTYNEQFF.